The 20 T cell receptor beta chains listed next were all sequenced from one sample in a study of T-cell reconstitution after alpha-beta-depleted transplantation in children. The TCRbeta library was prepared with unique molecular identifiers. TCRdb reprocessed the PCR reads with MiXCR, giving one entry per CDR3 protein. The table includes about 600,000 distinct CDR3 sequences, under 12% detected once. The sequencing used PBMCs from the stem cell graft donor, collected from the stem cell graft. The receptors stem from a human donor who donated a stem cell graft to a child with acute myeloid leukemia.

This clonotype was detected many times. The gene calls are TRBV6-5 and TRBJ1-1, with TRBD1 as a possible D gene (5 bases). Germline CDR1 is MNHEY and CDR2 is SVGAGI. The CDR3 consists of 14 residues. The germline V and J ends were trimmed by 0 bases and 0 bases, with 5 bases remaining between them. As DNA, the CDR3 is TGTGCCAGCAGTTACTCGACAGTGAACACTGAAGCTTTCTTT. It is translated as CASSYSTVNTEAFF.

The genes are TRBV3-1 and TRBJ2-2; perhaps D is TRBD1 or TRBD2 (5 bases each). Germline V CDR1 and CDR2: LGHDT, YNNKEL (reference sequence). The CDR3 contains 15 residues. The germline V and J ends were trimmed by 2 bases and 4 bases, with 11 bases remaining between them. CDR3 in amino acids: CASSQTRGTTGELFF. The CDR3 nucleotides read TGTGCCAGCAGCCAAACTAGGGGCACCACCGGGGAGCTGTTTTTT.

CDR3 region: CASSLNKWASPLHF. The CDR3 region has the DNA TGTGCCAGCAGTTTAAACAAGTGGGCTTCACCCCTCCACTTT. This chain joins TRBV12-3 or TRBV12-4 and TRBJ1-6; D is unclear. This CDR3 is 14 amino acids long. V lost 2 bases to trimming and J lost 9 bases, with 11 bases between them.

The chain recombines TRBV6-6 with TRBJ2-5, with D tentatively TRBD1 or TRBD2 (5 bases each). The germline V gene has CDR1 MNHNY and CDR2 SVGAGI (reference sequence). CDR3 length: 12 residues. V shed 6 bases and J shed 9 bases, with 14 bases lying between them. The DNA of the CDR3 is TGTGCCAGCAGGCCTTGGGGGATCGCCCAGTACTTC. This codes for CASRPWGIAQYF.

This clonotype was counted between two and nine times. The rearrangement links TRBV14 to TRBJ2-7; TRBD1 might be the D (5 bases). CDR3 length equals 13 residues. CDR1 and CDR2 from the germline V gene are SGHDN and FVKESK. V lost 2 bases and J 4 bases, leaving 9 bases between the germline ends. The CDR3 region has the DNA TGTGCCAGCAGCCAACGTAAGGGGTACGAGCAGTACTTC. Protein: CASSQRKGYEQYF. The full variable domain, rest sourced from reference TRBV14 and TRBJ2-7, is EAGVTQFPSHSVIEKGQTVTLRCDPISGHDNLYWYRRVMGKEIKFLLHFVKESKQDESGMPNNRFLAERTGGTYSTLKVQPAELEDSGVYFCASSQRKGYEQYFGPGTRLTVT.

The V and J genes are TRBV20-1 and TRBJ2-1; TRBD2 agrees at 11 bases. The CDR3 runs to 16 residues. CDR1 and CDR2 (germline): DFQATT, SNEGSKA (reference sequence). V was clipped by 3 bases and J by 5 bases; unmatched bases: 9. CDR3 residues: CSASSLAGDPHNEQFF. The CDR3 nucleotides are TGCAGTGCTAGCTCACTAGCGGGAGATCCCCACAATGAGCAGTTCTTC.

Only a few counts were recorded for this clonotype. The chain links TRBV29-1 to TRBJ2-2; D possibly corresponds to TRBD1 (6 bases). Germline loops: CDR1 SQVTM, CDR2 ANQGSEA. Trimming took off 4 bases at V and 1 base at J, with 7 bases between the two ends. This CDR3 region has 13 residues. The CDR3 region is CSVGQVNTGELFF. In nucleotides, the CDR3 is TGCAGCGTTGGACAGGTGAACACCGGGGAGCTGTTTTTT.

The sample holds a few counts of this clonotype. The chain recombines TRBV12-3 or TRBV12-4 with TRBJ1-1; D perhaps matches TRBD1 (6 bases). V lost 4 bases, J lost 2 bases, and 11 bases lay in between. The CDR3 has 14 amino acids. The CDR3 DNA is TGTGCCAGCAGTTCTGGGGGGCTAAACACTGAAGCTTTCTTT. It yields the protein CASSSGGLNTEAFF.

Many counts were recorded for this clonotype. This chain links TRBV7-6 with TRBJ2-1; TRBD2 aligns across 14 bases. CDR3 size: 16 residues. Losses at the gene ends were 4 bases for V and 2 bases for J; bases not matched to a gene: 1. The germline V gene encodes CDR1 SGHVS and CDR2 FNYEAQ. The CDR3 DNA is TGTGCCAGCAGCTCGGGACTAGCGGGAGCCTACAATGAGCAGTTCTTC. This encodes CASSSGLAGAYNEQFF.

V gene TRBV7-2 combines with J gene TRBJ2-1; 8 bases are shared with TRBD2. CDR3 size: 15 residues. Germline V gives CDR1 SGHTA, CDR2 FQGNSA. V dropped 4 bases and J dropped 6; count of bases not matched to a gene: 8. CDR3 in DNA: TGTGCCAGCAGCTACGACGGGAGGGCCTCCAATGAGCAGTTCTTC. It specifies CASSYDGRASNEQFF.

This clonotype was observed a handful of times. This chain joins TRBV7-2 and TRBJ2-4, with D perhaps TRBD2 (6 bases). Germline loops: CDR1 SGHTA, CDR2 FQGNSA. CDR3 length equals 13 residues. V dropped 3 bases and J dropped 5 bases, with 8 bases sitting between them. The CDR3 is CASSLGLQNIQYF. The CDR3 DNA follows: TGTGCCAGCAGCTTGGGACTGCAAAACATTCAGTACTTC.

The rearrangement links TRBV5-5 to TRBJ2-4, with 11 bases identical to TRBD2. Per the germline V gene, CDR1 is SGHKS and CDR2 is YYEKEE (reference sequence). The V and J ends lost 3 bases and 5 bases, in that order; junction bases with no gene match: 4. This CDR3 is built from 15 residues. The CDR3 bases are TGTGCCAGCAGCTCACCGGGACTAGCGGAAAACATTCAGTACTTC. It encodes CASSSPGLAENIQYF. Together with reference TRBV5-5 and TRBJ2-4, the CDR3 gives the full variable domain: DAGVTQSPTHLIKTRGQQVTLRCSPISGHKSVSWYQQVLGQGPQFIFQYYEKEERGRGNFPDRFSARQFPNYSSELNVNALLLGDSALYLCASSSPGLAENIQYFGAGTRLSVL.

V gene TRBV5-1 combines with J gene TRBJ2-1, with D possibly being TRBD2 (6 bases). CDR1 and CDR2 (germline): SGHRS, YFSETQ. This CDR3 is built from 17 residues. Deletions cut 5 bases from V and 8 bases from J, with 26 bases between. This CDR3 reads CASRGGPFSGAGDEQFF. The CDR3 nucleotides are TGCGCCAGCAGGGGCGGTCCTTTTAGCGGAGCGGGCGATGAGCAGTTCTTC. The full variable domain, completed using reference TRBV5-1 and TRBJ2-1, is KAGVTQTPRYLIKTRGQQVTLSCSPISGHRSVSWYQQTPGQGLQFLFEYFSETQRNKGNFPGRFSGRQFSNSRSEMNVSTLELGDSALYLCASRGGPFSGAGDEQFFGPGTRLTVL.

This clonotype was observed a handful of times. The V call is TRBV5-1, the J call TRBJ2-2; D is possibly TRBD2 (6 bases). CDR1 is SGHRS and CDR2 is YFSETQ in the germline V gene. V dropped 0 bases and J dropped 1 base, with 10 bases sitting between them. The CDR3 contains 16 residues. The CDR3 DNA is TGCGCCAGCAGCTTGGGATTGCGGGAGAACACCGGGGAGCTGTTTTTT. Protein: CASSLGLRENTGELFF.

This clonotype was found many times. The chain uses TRBV20-1 and TRBJ2-1; a possible D gene is TRBD2 (6 bases). The CDR3 loop spans 15 amino acids. Per germline, CDR1 DFQATT and CDR2 SNEGSKA (reference sequence). Between the trimmed V and J ends, which lost 6 bases and 6 bases, there was a span of 21 bases. The CDR3 bases are TGCAGTGCAATTGGGAAACTAGCTGGGGTCAATGAGCAGTTCTTC. Protein sequence: CSAIGKLAGVNEQFF.

The chain joins TRBV20-1 to TRBJ2-7; 10 nucleotides align to TRBD2. This CDR3 spans 14 amino acids. Per germline, CDR1 DFQATT and CDR2 SNEGSKA (reference sequence). Trimming took 5 bases from V and 0 from J; bases not matched to a gene: 4. CDR3 nucleotides: TGCAGTGCTCTCCCTAGCGGGAGCTCCTACGAGCAGTACTTC. Translating it yields CSALPSGSSYEQYF.

This clonotype has a handful of counts. V is TRBV20-1 and J is TRBJ2-7; a weak D match, TRBD2 (6 bases). The ends were cut back, 1 base at V and 0 bases at J, with 10 bases in the middle. This CDR3 comprises 14 residues. Germline V gives CDR1 DFQATT, CDR2 SNEGSKA (reference sequence). In nucleotides, the CDR3 is TGCAGTGCTAGAGGCGGGGCATTCTCCTACGAGCAGTACTTC. Protein product: CSARGGAFSYEQYF.

This clonotype was counted a few times. The chain is built from TRBV5-1 and TRBJ2-3; 10 bases map to TRBD1. The CDR3 consists of 14 residues. Germline values: CDR1 SGHRS, CDR2 YFSETQ. The junction had 5 bases not matched to a gene; V was cut back by 4 bases and J by 6 bases. In nucleotides, the CDR3 is TGCGCCAGCAGCGGATGGACAGGGGGGGATACGCAGTATTTT. As protein: CASSGWTGGDTQYF.

The chain employs TRBV10-3 and TRBJ2-7; unclear D gene. V was pared by 0 bases and J by 1 base, with 10 bases between. Germline V gene sequence: CDR1 ENHRY, CDR2 SYGVKD. The CDR3 runs 15 residues. In DNA form, the CDR3 reads TGTGCCATCAGTGAGTCATTCTCCCTTTCCTACGAGCAGTACTTC. Amino acids: CAISESFSLSYEQYF.

The chain carries TRBV27 and TRBJ2-2; 12 nucleotides match TRBD2. Germline CDR1 is MNHEY and CDR2 is SMNVEV (reference sequence). The ends lost 3 bases at V and 1 base at J; junction bases unmatched: 12. The CDR3 totals 20 residues. The CDR3 DNA reads as TGTGCCAGCAGTTTTTCCCCCACTAGCGGGAGGAGCCTGAACACCGGGGAGCTGTTTTTT. Protein product: CASSFSPTSGRSLNTGELFF.